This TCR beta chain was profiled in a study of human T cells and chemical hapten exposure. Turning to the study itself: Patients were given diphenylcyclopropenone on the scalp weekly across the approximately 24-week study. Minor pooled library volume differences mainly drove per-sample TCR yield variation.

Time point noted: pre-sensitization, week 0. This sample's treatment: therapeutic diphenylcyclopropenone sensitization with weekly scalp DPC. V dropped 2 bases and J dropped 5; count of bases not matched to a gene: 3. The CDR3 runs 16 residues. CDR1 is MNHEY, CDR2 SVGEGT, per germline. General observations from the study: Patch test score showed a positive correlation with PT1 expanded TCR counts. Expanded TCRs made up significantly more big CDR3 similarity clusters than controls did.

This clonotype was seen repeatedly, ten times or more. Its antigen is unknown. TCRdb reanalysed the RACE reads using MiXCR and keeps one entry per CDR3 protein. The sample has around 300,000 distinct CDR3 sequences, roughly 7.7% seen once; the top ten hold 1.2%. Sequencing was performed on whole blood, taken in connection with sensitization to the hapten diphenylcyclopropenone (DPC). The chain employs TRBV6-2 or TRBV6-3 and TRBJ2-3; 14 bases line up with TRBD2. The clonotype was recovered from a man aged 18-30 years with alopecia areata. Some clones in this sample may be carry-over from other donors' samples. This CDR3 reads CASSYGTSGGGDTQYF. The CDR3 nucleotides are TGTGCCAGCAGTTACGGGACTAGCGGGGGAGGAGATACGCAGTATTTT.